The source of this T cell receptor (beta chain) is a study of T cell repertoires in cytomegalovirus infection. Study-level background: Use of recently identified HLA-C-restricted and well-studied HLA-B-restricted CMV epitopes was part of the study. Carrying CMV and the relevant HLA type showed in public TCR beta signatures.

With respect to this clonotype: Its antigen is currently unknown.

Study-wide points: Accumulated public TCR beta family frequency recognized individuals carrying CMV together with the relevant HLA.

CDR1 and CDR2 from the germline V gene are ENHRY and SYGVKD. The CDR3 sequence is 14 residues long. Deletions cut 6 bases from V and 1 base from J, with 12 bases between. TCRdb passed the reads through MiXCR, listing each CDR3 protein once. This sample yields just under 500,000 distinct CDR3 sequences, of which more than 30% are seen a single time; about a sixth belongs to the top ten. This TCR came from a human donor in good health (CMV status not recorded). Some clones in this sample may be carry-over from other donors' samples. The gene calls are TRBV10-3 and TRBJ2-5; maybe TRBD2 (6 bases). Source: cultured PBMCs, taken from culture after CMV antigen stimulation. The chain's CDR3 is CAIRPGLFQETQYF. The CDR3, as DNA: TGTGCCATCAGACCGGGACTTTTCCAAGAGACCCAGTACTTC.